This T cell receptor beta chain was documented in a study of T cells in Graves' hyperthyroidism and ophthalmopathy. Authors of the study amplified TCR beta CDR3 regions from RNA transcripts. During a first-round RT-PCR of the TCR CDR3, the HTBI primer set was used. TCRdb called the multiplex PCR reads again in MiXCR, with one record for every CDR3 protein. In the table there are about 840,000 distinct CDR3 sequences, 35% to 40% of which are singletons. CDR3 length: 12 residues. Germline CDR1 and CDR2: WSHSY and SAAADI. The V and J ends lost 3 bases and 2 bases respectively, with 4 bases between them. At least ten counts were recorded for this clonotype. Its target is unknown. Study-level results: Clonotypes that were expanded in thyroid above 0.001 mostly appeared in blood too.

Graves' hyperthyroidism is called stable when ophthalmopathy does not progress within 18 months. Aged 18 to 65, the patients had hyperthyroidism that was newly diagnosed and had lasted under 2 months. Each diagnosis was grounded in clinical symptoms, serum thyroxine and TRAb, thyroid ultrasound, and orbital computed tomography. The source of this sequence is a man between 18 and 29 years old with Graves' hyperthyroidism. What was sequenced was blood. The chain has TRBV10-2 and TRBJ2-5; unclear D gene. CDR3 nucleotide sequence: TGCGCCAGCAGTGACTTACAAGAGACCCAGTACTTC. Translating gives CASSDLQETQYF.